A selection of T cell receptor beta chains follows, all from one sample in a study of blood T cells in healthy people across ages. TCRdb re-analysed the 5' RACE reads in MiXCR, keeping a single row per CDR3 protein. The data hold 1.5 million to 1.9 million distinct CDR3 sequences, with about 42% observed a single time. Material for sequencing was blood. The receptors here all came from a woman aged 18-29 years in good health. CDR3s leave out the opening cysteine and the closing phenylalanine or tryptophan.

v_call cdr3_aa
TRBV20-1 SAISFLGQTDTDMQY
TRBV7-2 ASSQKGQVYEQY
TRBV10-3 AISDGQRPGQY
TRBV12-3/TRBV12-4 ASSPGASGTEAF
TRBV10-3 AITLLAGEGYT
TRBV7-2 ASSLPGLAGGRLGDTQY
TRBV7-3 ASSFEGEGPQY
TRBV12-3/TRBV12-4 ASGTRITSTDTQY
TRBV4-3 ASSQPLAGGDNEQF
TRBV4-1 ASSQGGGVFGETQY
TRBV24-1 ATSPSYYGTDTQY
TRBV15 ATSRVASGRTSTDTQY